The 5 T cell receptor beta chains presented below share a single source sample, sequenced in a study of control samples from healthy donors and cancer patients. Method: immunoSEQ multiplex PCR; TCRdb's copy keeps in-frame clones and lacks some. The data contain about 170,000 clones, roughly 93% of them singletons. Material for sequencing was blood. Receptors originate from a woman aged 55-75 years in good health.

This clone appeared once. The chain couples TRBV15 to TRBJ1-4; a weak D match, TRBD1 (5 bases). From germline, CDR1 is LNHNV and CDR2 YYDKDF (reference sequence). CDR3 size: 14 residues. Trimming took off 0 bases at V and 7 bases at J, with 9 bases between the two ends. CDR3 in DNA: TGTGCCACCAGCAGAGACAGGGTGATTGAAAAACTGTTTTTT. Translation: CATSRDRVIEKLFF.

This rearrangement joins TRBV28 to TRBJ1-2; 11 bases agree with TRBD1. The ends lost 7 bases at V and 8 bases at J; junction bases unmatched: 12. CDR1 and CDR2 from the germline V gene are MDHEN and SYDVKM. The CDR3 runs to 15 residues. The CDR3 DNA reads TGTGCCAGCATCCAGGGGGGACAGGGGGATACCGGCTACACCTTC. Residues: CASIQGGQGDTGYTF.

In DNA, the CDR3 is TGTGCCAGCAGTGGTACCCCGAGTGACAGCTTAAAGTGGGGCTACACCTTC. Its protein is CASSGTPSDSLKWGYTF. The chain uses TRBV2 and TRBJ1-2, with a possible D match to TRBD1 (5 bases). V was trimmed by 4 bases and J by 8 bases, leaving 26 bases between them. CDR3 length: 17 residues. Germline-derived CDR1 and CDR2 are SNHLY and FYNNEI. The full variable domain, in which reference TRBV2 and TRBJ1-2 provide the parts outside the CDR3, is EPEVTQTPSHQVTQMGQEVILRCVPISNHLYFYWYRQILGQKVEFLVSFYNNEISEKSEIFDDQFSVERPDGSNFTLKIRSTKLEDSAMYFCASSGTPSDSLKWGYTFGSGTRLTVV.

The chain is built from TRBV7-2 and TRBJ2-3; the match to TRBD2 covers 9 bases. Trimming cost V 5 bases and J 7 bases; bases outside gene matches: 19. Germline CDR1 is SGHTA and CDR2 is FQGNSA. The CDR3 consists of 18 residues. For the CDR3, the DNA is TGTGCCAGCAGCGATACCTTAAGTTGGCGGGGGGGCCGGAATACGCAGTATTTT. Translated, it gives CASSDTLSWRGGRNTQYF.

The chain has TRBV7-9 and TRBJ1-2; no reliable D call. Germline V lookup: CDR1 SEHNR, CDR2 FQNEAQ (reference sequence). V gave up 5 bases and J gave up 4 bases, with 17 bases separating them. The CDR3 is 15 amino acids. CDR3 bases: TGTGCCAGCAGCCCCGGACCTATGGAGGGCTATGGCTACACCTTC. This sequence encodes CASSPGPMEGYGYTF.